Following are 3 T cell receptor beta chains from one sample sequenced in a study of cytomegalovirus exposure and HLA in healthy donors. With 60 Vbeta and 13 Jbeta primers, the PCR was carried out. Measured with immunoSEQ multiplex PCR; TCRdb has only the in-frame clones, and not every one. The sample lists roughly 150,000 clones, approximately 83% seen once, with 1.5% to 2% in the top ten. The sequencing sample was made of PBMCs. The receptors were gathered from a middle-aged woman in good health and CMV-seronegative.

V gene TRBV5-1 combines with J gene TRBJ2-7; D may be TRBD1 (6 bases). The CDR3 spans 14 residues. Per germline, CDR1 SGHRS and CDR2 YFSETQ. V lost 6 bases, J lost 2 bases, and 15 bases lay in between. This chain's CDR3 is CASMSGGTTYEQYF. CDR3 DNA sequence: TGCGCCAGCATGAGTGGGGGCACTACCTACGAGCAGTACTTC.

In its sample, this clone was seen a few times. The rearrangement links TRBV5-5 to TRBJ1-1; D is unclear. Between the trimmed V and J ends, which lost 1 base and 0 bases, there was a span of 7 bases. Germline V lookup: CDR1 SGHKS, CDR2 YYEKEE (reference sequence). The CDR3 runs to 14 residues. The CDR3: CASSLTNMNTEAFF. Written as DNA, the CDR3 is TGTGCCAGCAGCTTGACTAACATGAACACTGAAGCTTTCTTT.

The chain links TRBV5-1 to TRBJ2-1; D perhaps matches TRBD1 (5 bases). Germline CDR1 and CDR2: SGHRS and YFSETQ. The ends were cut back, 4 bases at V and 0 bases at J, with 11 bases in the middle. The CDR3 covers 15 residues. The CDR3 nucleotides read TGCGCCAGCAGCACCAGGGTTAGCTCCTACAATGAGCAGTTCTTC. Protein product: CASSTRVSSYNEQFF.